This TCR beta chain emerged from a study of cytomegalovirus exposure and HLA in healthy donors. Comment on this clone: The antigen is undetermined.

Germline V gene lookup returns CDR1 SGHNT and CDR2 YENEEA. The CDR3 spans 14 residues. Unmatched junction bases numbered 2, after V lost 2 bases and J lost 1 base. A multiplex PCR was run with 60 Vbeta primers and 13 Jbeta primers. Method: immunoSEQ multiplex PCR; TCRdb's copy keeps in-frame clones and lacks some. The sample lists roughly 200,000 clones, 75% to 90% seen once, with about 3% in the top ten. Overall study results and limits: With later analysis, a missense DCLRE1C variant became linked to TCR beta V- and J-gene trimming.

The sample taken for sequencing was PBMCs. This clonotype was sampled from a middle-aged woman in good health and CMV-seronegative. V and J are TRBV11-3 and TRBJ2-7; 7 nucleotides align to TRBD1. The CDR3 nucleotides read TGTGCCAGCAGCTTACAGGGACAGTCCTACGAGCAGTACTTC. It yields the protein CASSLQGQSYEQYF.